This TCR beta chain was identified in a study of graft-versus-host responses after intestinal transplantation. Findings and caveats of the study: Declining HvG levels early post-transplant were linked to peak circulating GvH clone levels.

The CDR3 is 15 amino acids. Germline CDR1 LNHNV, CDR2 YYDKDF (reference sequence). Between the trimmed V and J ends, which lost 1 base and 2 bases, there was a span of 11 bases. Details on this clone: Its antigen remains unidentified.

Sequencing was performed with immunoSEQ multiplex PCR; in TCRdb, only in-frame clones are kept and a portion is missing. The sample lists around 88,000 clones; roughly four fifths were seen once. Sequences were derived from unstimulated CD8+ T cells sorted from spleen or lymph node cells, sampled before intestinal transplant. This receptor was obtained from a human donor who received an intestinal transplant. The rearrangement joins TRBV15 to TRBJ2-5; D not certain. Written as DNA, the CDR3 is TGTGCCACCAGCAGAGGTGGGATATTTCAAGAGACCCAGTACTTC. It codes for CATSRGGIFQETQYF.